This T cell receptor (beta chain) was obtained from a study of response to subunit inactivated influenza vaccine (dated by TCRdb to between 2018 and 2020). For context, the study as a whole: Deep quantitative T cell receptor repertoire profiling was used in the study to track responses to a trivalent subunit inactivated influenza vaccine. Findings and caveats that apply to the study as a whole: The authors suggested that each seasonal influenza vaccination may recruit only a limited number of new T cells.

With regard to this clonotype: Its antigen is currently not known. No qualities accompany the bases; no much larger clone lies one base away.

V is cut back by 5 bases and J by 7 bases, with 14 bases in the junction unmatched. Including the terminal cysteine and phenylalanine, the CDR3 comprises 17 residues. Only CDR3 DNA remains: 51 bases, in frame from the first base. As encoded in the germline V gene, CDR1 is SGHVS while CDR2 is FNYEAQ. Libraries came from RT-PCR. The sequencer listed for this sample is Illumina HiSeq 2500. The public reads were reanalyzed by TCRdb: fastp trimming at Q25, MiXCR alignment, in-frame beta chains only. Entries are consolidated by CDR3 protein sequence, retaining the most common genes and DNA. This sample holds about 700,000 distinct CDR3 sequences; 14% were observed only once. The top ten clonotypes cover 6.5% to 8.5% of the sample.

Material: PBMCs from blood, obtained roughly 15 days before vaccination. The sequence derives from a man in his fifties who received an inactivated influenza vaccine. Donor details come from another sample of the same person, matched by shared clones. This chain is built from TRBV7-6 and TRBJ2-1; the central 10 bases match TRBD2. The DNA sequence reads TGTGCCAGCAGCACCCACCCACCTAGCGGGAGAAGGAATGAGCAGTTCTTC. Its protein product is CASSTHPPSGRRNEQFF.